These T cell receptor beta chains were read from a single sample in a study of shared clonotypes between healthy human individuals. Generated by immunoSEQ multiplex PCR, the TCRdb table keeps only in-frame clones and is missing some. The sample lists approximately 470,000 clones; about 84% were seen once. Sequenced: PBMCs. The origin of the receptors is a woman aged 40 to 50 in good health. Some clones in this sample may be carry-over from other donors' samples. Both conserved end residues are trimmed from each CDR3. The D gene is left open where the match is weak.

d_call cdr3_length v_call cdr3_aa
. 9 TRBV28 ASSLRLSAF
. 11 TRBV6-5 ASSYSKGTEAF
. 15 TRBV7-9 ASSLAPGGQQGNTIY
TRBD2 13 TRBV11-2 ASSGAGGSTGELF
TRBD2 14 TRBV29-1 SVEDAASGTYNEQF
TRBD2 13 TRBV7-9 ASSPGGSLYNEQF
. 11 TRBV9 ASSVESSTEAF
TRBD2 17 TRBV5-1 ASSLARLAGTGLGETQY
. 11 TRBV7-9 ASSDFGANVLT
TRBD1 13 TRBV6-1 ASSEEQGAGNTIY
TRBD2 17 TRBV14 ASSLATSGSNYGGVEQY
. 11 TRBV7-9 ASSLVIGDTQY
TRBD2 10 TRBV10-3 AIAGGPQEQY
. 12 TRBV9 ASSEVGQGQSYT
. 10 TRBV5-6 ASSSASYEQY
. 14 TRBV4-1 ASSPELKANIYGYT
. 12 TRBV5-1 ASSLRGMNTEAF
TRBD1 12 TRBV5-1 ASSTDRGPDTQY